This T cell receptor beta chain was found in a study of T cells in Graves' hyperthyroidism and ophthalmopathy. RNA transcripts yielded amplified TCR beta CDR3 regions. The TCR CDR3 first-round RT-PCR relied on the HTBI primer set. TCRdb re-called the multiplex PCR reads through MiXCR, storing one row per CDR3 protein. This sample has under 350,000 distinct CDR3 sequences, with 15% to 20% found just once. V trimming: 6 bases; J trimming: 8 bases; junction bases outside the gene matches: 4. This CDR3 has 14 residues. Per germline, CDR1 SNHLY and CDR2 FYNNEI. This clonotype was seen a few times. Its matching antigen is unknown. General study results and limits: Peripheral blood also featured most of the thyroid clonotypes expanded above 0.001.

The rearrangement joins TRBV2 to TRBJ2-2, with 12 positions matching TRBD2. Input material: blood. The TCR was taken from a woman between 50 and 59 years old with Graves' hyperthyroidism. The CDR3 coding sequence is TGTGCCAGCAGACCCACTAGCGGGGGGGGGGAGCTGTTTTTT. As protein: CASRPTSGGGELFF.